This T cell receptor (beta chain) was documented in a study of blood T cell repertoires in COVID-19. Study-wide context: Researchers got acute and convalescent COVID-19 samples from the United States, Italy and Spain.

This CDR3 is 16 amino acids long. Germline V CDR1 and CDR2: GTSNPN, SVGIG (reference sequence). V was cut by 0 bases and J by 0 bases, with 14 bases left in between. In the original workflow: Amplified reference gene primers provided the basis for estimating nucleated cell counts. The table came from immunoSEQ multiplex PCR; TCRdb's copy has only in-frame clones and leaves some out. V, J and clone size derive from that table, while D and trimming were established from the DNA sequence. This table has 270,000 or so clones, 80% to 90% appearing once. The specimen was peripheral blood. V and J are TRBV30 and TRBJ1-1; D gene ambiguous. The TCR comes from a woman aged 25 to 39 with active or convalescent COVID-19. CDR3: CAWSVRLFQMNTEAFF. The CDR3 DNA reads TGTGCCTGGAGTGTACGATTGTTTCAGATGAACACTGAAGCTTTCTTT.